This T cell receptor beta chain stems from a study of blood T cell repertoires in COVID-19. Study-level background: The cDNA or gDNA used as material had been derived from T cells, B-cell-depleted T cells, or PBMCs.

J gave up 5 bases and V 5 bases, and 12 bases lay outside the gene matches. The CDR3 is 15 residues long. Germline V gives CDR1 MDHEN, CDR2 SYDVKM. Original processing methods: It was from reference gene primer amplification that nucleated cell counts were estimated. The method was immunoSEQ multiplex PCR; TCRdb's version includes in-frame clones alone and lacks a portion of them. From that table come the V and J calls and clone size; the DNA was used to work out D and trimming. The sample lists more than 300,000 clones; almost 90% were seen once. Specimen: peripheral blood. The chain uses TRBV28 and TRBJ2-7; 7 bases fit TRBD1. This receptor was obtained from a woman in her 70s with COVID-19, enrolled during active disease. CDR3 DNA: TGTGCCAGCAGTCAACTGTACAGGGGCAACCACGAGCAGTACTTC. It translates to CASSQLYRGNHEQYF.